The clone carrying this T cell receptor beta chain was seen once. As yet, its antigen is unknown. Using immunoSEQ multiplex PCR, the repertoire was profiled, and TCRdb retains in-frame clones only, with some absent. The sample has under 50,000 clones; around 80% are singletons. The V gene end was trimmed by 10 bases and the J gene end by 9 bases; junction bases not matched to a gene: 9. The germline CDR1 and CDR2 sequences are ENHRY and SYGVKD. The CDR3 consists of 14 residues. These data belong to a study of OX40 agonist ivuxolimab in advanced cancers. Whole-study context: Around 40% of patients had received prior checkpoint inhibitor therapy.

General observations from the study: Doses of 0.1 to 3.0 mg/kg were accompanied by clonal expansion of CD4+ and CD8+ blood T cells by week 6. Partial responders at 0.1-3.0 mg/kg had among the lowest clonal expansion.

This sequence originates from an adult with an advanced solid tumor such as melanoma, head and neck, liver or kidney cancer. The chain employs TRBV10-3 and TRBJ1-6; 10 bases fit TRBD1. The specimen comprised CD4+ or CD8+ T cells sorted from blood, sampled in a trial of the OX40 agonist ivuxolimab. The CDR3 DNA sequence: TGTGCCACCCGGGACAGGGGATTTAGTTCACCCCTCCACTTT. Its translation is CATRDRGFSSPLHF.